This T cell receptor (beta chain) was sequenced for a study of blood T cell repertoires in COVID-19. Study at large: COVID-19 samples collected from the United States, Italy and Spain covered acute and convalescent phases. T cells, B-cell-depleted T cells, or PBMCs provided the cDNA or gDNA that served as material.

In the original processing: Researchers report that nucleated cell counts were estimated from reference gene primer amplification. Here immunoSEQ multiplex PCR was the method, and the copy in TCRdb shows in-frame clones only, minus some. V and J calls and clone size are as listed in that table; D and trimming were resolved from the DNA. The sample includes under 300,000 clones, around four fifths seen only once; the top ten take over 10%. Specimen: peripheral blood. The receptor was isolated from a woman aged 55-75 years with active or convalescent COVID-19.

This chain's CDR3 is CASRYDRGLTYEQYF. CDR3 in DNA: TGTGCCAGCAGATACGACAGGGGGCTTACCTACGAGCAGTACTTC. V is TRBV2 and J is TRBJ2-7; 10 nucleotides align to TRBD1. The CDR3 covers 15 residues. After removal of 6 bases from V and 2 bases from J, the junction contained 7 bases not matched to a gene. Germline V CDR1 and CDR2: SNHLY, FYNNEI.